This T cell receptor beta chain is drawn from a study of cytomegalovirus exposure and HLA in healthy donors. The PCR was carried out with 60 Vbeta primers and 13 Jbeta primers. This table comes from immunoSEQ multiplex PCR, and its TCRdb copy is limited to in-frame clones, with some not included. The sample records some 160,000 clones, 78% being singletons. The source of this sequence is a woman aged 40 to 50 in good health and CMV-seropositive. Sequencing used PBMCs.

CDR3 residues: CASSFRTGMYEQYF. The CDR3, as DNA: TGCGCCAGCAGCTTCCGGACAGGGATGTACGAGCAGTACTTC. This chain uses TRBV5-1 with TRBJ2-7, with TRBD1 identical over 8 bases. The germline V gene has CDR1 SGHRS and CDR2 YFSETQ. J was trimmed by 4 bases and V by 2 bases; bases with no gene match: 5. The CDR3 sequence is 14 residues long.